This T cell receptor beta chain was identified in a study of blood T cell repertoires in COVID-19. Study-wide background: Donors in the United States, Italy and Spain gave samples during acute or convalescent COVID-19.

After removal of 0 bases from V and 2 bases from J, the junction contained 4 bases not matched to a gene. CDR3 length: 15 amino acids. Looked up from germline, CDR1 is SGHRS and CDR2 is YFSETQ. The participants were between about 18 and 90 years old and came from some 25 US areas. Self-reported history from a screening survey and questionnaire set each donor's cohort. Assay: immunoSEQ multiplex PCR; the TCRdb copy retains only in-frame clones and omits some. The sample contains about 190,000 clones, approximately 84% of which appear only once. This TCR came from a woman in her 30s who had recovered from COVID-19. The genes are TRBV5-1 and TRBJ2-7; 8 bases align to TRBD2. What was sequenced was PBMCs or T cells enriched from blood (not recorded which). The CDR3 loop is CASSLVTSATYEQYF. CDR3 in DNA: TGCGCCAGCAGCTTGGTGACTAGCGCAACCTACGAGCAGTACTTC.